The entry below gives a single T cell receptor (beta chain) sequence along with its context. The antigen is undetermined. At the DNA level, this CDR3 is encoded by other sequences in the same sample as well. The sample comes from a study of cytomegalovirus exposure and HLA in healthy donors. Study at large: The same platform used for the 666 first-cohort repertoires was also used for the 90 to 150 validation repertoires, as a later analysis reported. General study findings and limits: As confirmed in vitro, a few CMV-associated chains were specific for CMV antigens. Reportedly, cytomegalovirus status was diagnosed with high sensitivity and specificity.

Generated by immunoSEQ multiplex PCR, the TCRdb table keeps only in-frame clones and is missing some. The sample has 170,000 or so clones; about four fifths are singletons. This clonotype was obtained from a woman aged 18-29 years in good health and CMV-seropositive. Sequencing used PBMCs.

The CDR3 DNA is TGTGCCAGCAGCGTTAGCGGGGGGGAAGAGACCCAGTACTTC. This sequence encodes CASSVSGGEETQYF. This chain connects TRBV9 to TRBJ2-5; 11 positions agree with TRBD2. Trimming removed 2 bases from V and 3 bases from J; junction bases left unmatched: 0. CDR1 and CDR2 from the germline V gene are SGDLS and YYNGEE. The length of the CDR3 is 14 residues.